The rows below give T cell receptor beta chains drawn from one sample of a study of control samples from healthy donors and cancer patients. Clones were sequenced by immunoSEQ multiplex PCR, and TCRdb holds only the in-frame ones, with some missing. The repertoire holds around 85,000 clones, with around 90% as singletons. The specimen sequenced was blood. These receptors were obtained from a woman aged 60-75 years in good health. Each CDR3 is given with its conserved first and last residue. D genes are given only for firm matches. Where a row states a size, it is once, few, many or the class of an expanded clone; other rows omit it.

>TRBD2|17|TRBJ2-1|TRBV2|-
TGTGCCAGCACGAGGCAGCTTTCTAGCGGGAGTCGAAATGAGCAGTTCTTC
CASTRQLSSGSRNEQFF
>-|14|TRBJ2-1|TRBV14|-
TGTGCCAGCAGCCAAGATTACCTCTTCAATGAGCAGTTCTTC
CASSQDYLFNEQFF
>-|12|TRBJ2-7|TRBV10-3|-
TGTGCCATCAGTGTCGGATCTTACGAGCAGTACTTC
CAISVGSYEQYF
>-|13|TRBJ1-2|TRBV18|-
TGTGCCAGCTCACCAAGGGACAACTATGGCTACACCTTC
CASSPRDNYGYTF
>TRBD1|15|TRBJ1-1|TRBV5-1|-
TGCGCCAGCAGCTTAAACCGGGACAGCCCCAATGAAGCTTTCTTT
CASSLNRDSPNEAFF
>TRBD2|15|TRBJ2-1|TRBV28|-
TGTGCCAGCAGTTTAAGCGGGGAGGCATACAATGAGCAGTTCTTC
CASSLSGEAYNEQFF
>-|16|TRBJ1-2|TRBV18|-
TGTGCCAGCTCACCAAGAAACCGGGATTATAACTATGGCTACACCTTC
CASSPRNRDYNYGYTF
>TRBD1|15|TRBJ2-1|TRBV12-5|-
TGTGCTAGTGGGCCTCGTAGGGGGCTACGGGGTGAGCAGTTCTTC
CASGPRRGLRGEQFF
>-|18|TRBJ2-1|TRBV18|-
TGTGCCAGCTCACCCCTCGGTGGGGTCAAACCCGGCTACAATGAGCAGTTCTTC
CASSPLGGVKPGYNEQFF
>TRBD1|13|TRBJ1-1|TRBV7-9|-
TGTGCCAGCAGCTTGACAGGGGTGACTGAAGCTTTCTTT
CASSLTGVTEAFF
>TRBD1|11|TRBJ1-1|TRBV29-1|-
TGCAGCGTAGGCAGGGGGACTGAAGCTTTCTTT
CSVGRGTEAFF
>-|15|TRBJ1-3|TRBV15|-
TGTGCCACCAGCAGAGGTGGTACAACTGGAAACACCATATATTTT
CATSRGGTTGNTIYF
>-|15|TRBJ1-1|TRBV6-5|once
TGTGCCAGCAGTTACTCTGGCAGGGATGCCGCTGAAGCTTTCTTT
CASSYSGRDAAEAFF
>TRBD1|14|TRBJ2-5|TRBV5-5|-
TGTGCCAGCAGCTCCGGACAGGGAAGGGAGACCCAGTACTTC
CASSSGQGRETQYF
>-|15|TRBJ2-3|TRBV18|-
TGTGCCAGCTCACCCCTGGACAGTAGCACAGATACGCAGTATTTT
CASSPLDSSTDTQYF
>TRBD1|13|TRBJ1-1|TRBV3-1/TRBV3-2|-
TGTGCCAGCAGCCTCCCAGGGGGAGGGAGCGCTTTCTTT
CASSLPGGGSAFF
>TRBD1|16|TRBJ1-4|TRBV7-9|few
TGTGCCAGCAGCTCCGGGACAGGGGGAGCTAATGAAAAACTGTTTTTT
CASSSGTGGANEKLFF
>TRBD2|15|TRBJ2-2|TRBV28|-
TGTGCCAGCAGCAATGGGGCGGGGGGAACCGGGGAGCTGTTTTTT
CASSNGAGGTGELFF
>-|13|TRBJ2-7|TRBV14|-
TGTGCCAGCAGCCAGGGGTCTAGAGGCGAGCAGTACTTC
CASSQGSRGEQYF
>-|14|TRBJ1-1|TRBV28|-
TGTGCCAGCACTACCCCGGGGGGGAACACTGAAGCTTTCTTT
CASTTPGGNTEAFF
>TRBD1|16|TRBJ2-2|TRBV7-2|-
TGTGCCAGCAGCCGGGACAGGGGGTTTAACACCGGGGAGCTGTTTTTT
CASSRDRGFNTGELFF
>-|16|TRBJ2-7|TRBV2|few
TGTGCCAGCAGTGAAATAGGCGGGCTTGGGCCCTGGGAGCAGTACTTC
CASSEIGGLGPWEQYF
>TRBD1|18|TRBJ2-1|TRBV7-2|-
TGTGCCAGCAGCACCGTTGGGGCGGGGACAGGGGGCTGGGATGAGCAGTTCTTC
CASSTVGAGTGGWDEQFF
>-|17|TRBJ1-1|TRBV5-1|-
TGCGCCAGCAGCCCGTACCGGGCCCAGTCTCCAAACACTGAAGCTTTCTTT
CASSPYRAQSPNTEAFF
>-|15|TRBJ1-2|TRBV5-8|-
TGTGCCAGCAGCTTGGCGGATCCGAAAGGCTATGGCTACACCTTC
CASSLADPKGYGYTF
>TRBD2|16|TRBJ2-1|TRBV27|-
TGTGCCAGCAGTTTCCTCTTAGCGGGAGGCCCGAATGAGCAGTTCTTC
CASSFLLAGGPNEQFF
>TRBD1|16|TRBJ1-4|TRBV28|-
TGTGCCAGCAGTTTGGGGGACAGGGGGTCGGGTGAAAAACTGTTTTTT
CASSLGDRGSGEKLFF
>-|15|TRBJ1-1|TRBV5-1|-
TGCGCCAGCAGCTATTCCCCGTCAATGAACACTGAAGCTTTCTTT
CASSYSPSMNTEAFF
>TRBD1|16|TRBJ2-2|TRBV27|-
TGTGCCAGCAGTTCTCGACAGGGATCGAACACCGGGGAGCTGTTTTTT
CASSSRQGSNTGELFF
>-|13|TRBJ1-1|TRBV7-3|-
TGTGCCAGCAGTGTCGTAGGGGACGGTGAAGCTTTCTTT
CASSVVGDGEAFF
>TRBD1|13|TRBJ1-2|TRBV6-1|-
TGTGCCAGCAGTGAAAGGGACAGAAATGGCTACACCTTC
CASSERDRNGYTF